One and the same sample provided the 25 T cell receptor beta chains below, sequenced in a study of early T cells in non-severe SARS-CoV-2 infection. TCRdb re-analysed the 5' RACE reads in MiXCR, keeping a single row per CDR3 protein. The table lists tens of thousands of distinct CDR3 sequences, roughly 10% of them singletons. The material sequenced was whole blood, taken at baseline. All receptors come from an adult who was a healthcare worker with PCR-confirmed SARS-CoV-2 infection or an uninfected control (not recorded which).

The sample holds many counts of this clonotype. The chain carries TRBV12-5 and TRBJ2-4; the D gene is possibly TRBD2 (5 bases). CDR3 length equals 14 residues. Germline-derived CDR1 and CDR2 are LGHNT and FRNRAP. Trimming pared 7 bases from V and 1 base from J, leaving 11 bases between. The CDR3 spells CASVPGGAKNIQYF. The CDR3, as DNA: TGTGCTAGTGTCCCAGGCGGGGCCAAAAACATTCAGTACTTC.

This chain joins TRBV11-2 and TRBJ2-2; 7 bases are shared with TRBD2. The CDR3 runs 16 residues. Losses at the gene ends were 2 bases for V and 1 base for J; bases not matched to a gene: 4. Germline V gene data show CDR1 as SGHAT and CDR2 as FQNNGV. The CDR3 nucleotides are TGTGCCAGCAGCTTACGAGCGGGATTGAACACCGGGGAGCTGTTTTTT. The encoded protein is CASSLRAGLNTGELFF.

This clonotype has a count of ten or more. The chain uses TRBV18 and TRBJ2-1; no clear D gene. V was pared by 0 bases and J by 7 bases, with 7 bases between. This CDR3 is built from 13 residues. From germline, CDR1 is KGHSH and CDR2 LQKENI. CDR3 amino acids: CASSPPSENEQFF. The CDR3, as DNA: TGTGCCAGCTCACCACCATCGGAGAATGAGCAGTTCTTC.

This clonotype has only a few counts. The chain combines TRBV27 with TRBJ2-1; 7 bases fit TRBD1. This CDR3 is built from 15 residues. The germline gives CDR1 MNHEY, CDR2 SMNVEV (reference sequence). V was pared by 5 bases and J by 6 bases, with 10 bases of the junction left unmatched. Here the CDR3 DNA reads TGTGCCAGCAGTAGTCCGGGACAGCCTTTCAATGAGCAGTTCTTC. This gives the protein CASSSPGQPFNEQFF.

With respect to this clonotype: One junction end disagrees with the germline gene, perhaps due to a read error. The chain joins TRBV7-7 to TRBJ2-2; 10 nucleotides agree with TRBD1. Germline values: CDR1 SSHAT, CDR2 FNYEAQ (reference sequence). This CDR3 contains 15 residues. The CDR3: CASSLPGQGTGELFF. The CDR3 nucleotides read TGTGCTAGCAGCTTACCGGGACAGGGGACCGGGGAGCTGTTTTTT.

The J gene is TRBJ1-1, the V gene TRBV4-3; D gene unclear. Trimming removed 1 base from V and 1 base from J, with 7 bases in between. The germline V gene has CDR1 LGHNA and CDR2 YSLEER. There are 14 residues in the CDR3. CDR3 loop: CASSQGVRNTEAFF. CDR3 bases: TGCGCCAGCAGCCAAGGGGTCAGGAACACTGAAGCTTTCTTT.

This clonotype was recorded a few times. The chain is built from TRBV7-9 and TRBJ1-1, with 8 bases fitting TRBD1. The CDR3 runs to 13 residues. Trimming at V came to 5 bases and at J to 6 bases, leaving 5 bases not matched to a gene. CDR1 is SEHNR and CDR2 is FQNEAQ in the germline V gene (reference sequence). CDR3 in DNA: TGTGCCAGCAGCCGCGAGACAGGGGCTGAAGCTTTCTTT. Protein sequence: CASSRETGAEAFF.

This clonotype came up a few times. This sequence joins TRBV11-2 and TRBJ1-4; no clear D gene. Trimming removed 6 bases from V and 10 bases from J, with 21 bases in between. CDR1 SGHAT and CDR2 FQNNGV come from the germline V gene. The CDR3 is 15 residues long. The CDR3 nucleotides read TGTGCCAGCAGTAGAACTCGGACCGCACCGAGAAAACTGTTTTTT. Translation gives CASSRTRTAPRKLFF.

This clonotype was found a few times. V and J are TRBV5-6 and TRBJ1-2; D not certain. This CDR3 region has 13 residues. The germline CDR1 and CDR2 sequences are SGHDT and YYEEEE. V gave up 4 bases and J gave up 3 bases, with 10 bases separating them. CDR3 DNA sequence: TGTGCCAGCAGCCCTGGTCCCGACTATGGCTACACCTTC. Translating gives CASSPGPDYGYTF.

CDR3 loop: CASSPTPRRGRLNTEAFF. The CDR3 DNA reads as TGTGCCAGCAGTCCCACTCCCCGCCGGGGACGTTTGAACACTGAAGCTTTCTTT. This sequence joins TRBV6-1 and TRBJ1-1, with D possibly matching TRBD1 (5 bases). This CDR3 region has 18 residues. Germline V CDR1 and CDR2: MNHNS, SASEGT. The germline V and J ends were trimmed by 5 bases and 0 bases, with 22 bases remaining between them.

In this sample, this clonotype turned up a few times. The chain has TRBV28 and TRBJ1-2, with D unclear. Per the germline V gene, CDR1 is MDHEN and CDR2 is SYDVKM. The CDR3 runs 13 residues. V was shortened by 5 bases and J by 4 bases, with 11 bases between the two germline ends. The CDR3 loop reads CASSGQPLYGYTF. The CDR3 DNA is TGTGCCAGCAGTGGGCAACCACTCTATGGCTACACCTTC.

This clonotype was recorded a few times. The chain carries TRBV7-9 and TRBJ2-7, with D unresolved. Germline-derived CDR1 and CDR2 are SEHNR and FQNEAQ (reference sequence). The CDR3 has 14 amino acids. Trimming left V 1 base short and J 7 bases short, with 14 bases between. The CDR3 DNA is TGTGCCAGCAGCTTAGGATTAAGCTCCAGGGAGCAGTACTTC. Its protein product is CASSLGLSSREQYF.

In this sample, this clonotype turned up once. The chain employs TRBV5-6 and TRBJ1-3; D is ambiguous. Trimming left V 0 bases short and J 0 bases short, with 10 bases between. The CDR3 is 16 residues long. In germline, CDR1 is SGHDT, CDR2 YYEEEE. The CDR3 DNA reads as TGTGCCAGCAGCTTGGCGGGCTCCCTCTCTGGAAACACCATATATTTT. Amino acid sequence: CASSLAGSLSGNTIYF.

This clonotype was recorded many times. The chain couples TRBV7-9 to TRBJ1-1; D remains unclear. V shed 4 bases and J shed 1 base, with 13 bases lying between them. This CDR3 comprises 15 residues. The germline V gene encodes CDR1 SEHNR and CDR2 FQNEAQ (reference sequence). CDR3 loop: CASSSTWPRNTEAFF. In nucleotides, the CDR3 is TGTGCCAGCAGCTCGACGTGGCCTCGGAACACTGAAGCTTTCTTT.

This clonotype was observed at least ten times. The chain joins TRBV11-3 to TRBJ2-3, with D uncertain. Germline loops: CDR1 SGHNT, CDR2 YENEEA. Trimming removed 1 base at V and 2 bases at J, with 13 bases between. This CDR3 is 16 amino acids long. In DNA form, the CDR3 reads TGTGCCAGCAGCTTAGGGGTCCGTCGAGCCACAGATACGCAGTATTTT. This sequence encodes CASSLGVRRATDTQYF.

The chain recombines TRBV10-3 with TRBJ1-1; D uncertain. The V and J ends lost 4 bases and 7 bases respectively, with 13 bases between them. The CDR3 covers 13 residues. Germline V CDR1 and CDR2: ENHRY, SYGVKD. CDR3: CAISVGQPGEAFF. The DNA for the CDR3 is TGTGCCATCAGTGTCGGGCAGCCCGGTGAAGCTTTCTTT.

The chain has TRBV11-2 and TRBJ2-3; perhaps D is TRBD1 or TRBD2 (5 bases each). Trimming removed 3 bases from V and 1 base from J, with 11 bases in between. Per germline, CDR1 SGHAT and CDR2 FQNNGV. The CDR3 contains 15 residues. The CDR3 region has the DNA TGTGCCAGCAGCTTGGGGACGACCCGCACAGATACGCAGTATTTT. Translation: CASSLGTTRTDTQYF.

Here the CDR3 DNA reads TGTGCCAGCAGCTTAACCGGGGAGACTGAAGCTTTCTTT. This encodes CASSLTGETEAFF. V gene TRBV7-2 combines with J gene TRBJ1-1; no clear D gene. The V gene's germline CDR1 is SGHTA and CDR2 FQGNSA. V lost 2 bases and J 5 bases, leaving 9 bases between the germline ends. The CDR3 sequence is 13 residues long.

This clonotype has ten or more counts. The chain employs TRBV11-2 and TRBJ1-5, with D unclear. The CDR3 is made up of 15 amino acids. Trimming left V 4 bases short and J 7 bases short, with 17 bases between. Germline CDR1 is SGHAT and CDR2 is FQNNGV. This CDR3 reads CASSSGHGGVQPQHF. CDR3 coding DNA: TGTGCCAGCAGCTCCGGTCACGGTGGAGTACAGCCCCAGCATTTT.

V usage is TRBV30 and J usage is TRBJ1-1, with unresolved D. V lost 7 bases and J lost 1, with 7 bases in between. The germline gives CDR1 GTSNPN, CDR2 SVGIG (reference sequence). This CDR3 comprises 11 residues. The chain's CDR3 is CAFSANTEAFF. In nucleotides, the CDR3 is TGTGCCTTTTCTGCGAACACTGAAGCTTTCTTT.

V is TRBV5-4 and J is TRBJ1-1, with D unresolved. The germline V gene encodes CDR1 SGHNT and CDR2 YYREEE (reference sequence). With 3 bases removed from V and 4 bases from J, the gap between germline ends came to 13 bases. The CDR3 is made up of 14 amino acids. The CDR3 DNA is TGTGCCAGCAGCTCAGACGCGACTCTCACTGAAGCTTTCTTT. It encodes CASSSDATLTEAFF.

The chain uses TRBV9 and TRBJ2-7; 10 bases are shared with TRBD2. This CDR3 is built from 15 residues. Losses at the gene ends were 4 bases for V and 2 bases for J; bases not matched to a gene: 6. Germline CDR1 is SGDLS and CDR2 is YYNGEE. This chain's CDR3 is CASSSGLAAPYEQYF. DNA of the CDR3: TGTGCCAGCAGCTCCGGACTAGCGGCCCCCTACGAGCAGTACTTC. The whole variable domain, remainder taken from reference TRBV9 and TRBJ2-7, is DSGVTQTPKHLITATGQRVTLRCSPRSGDLSVYWYQQSLDQGLQFLIQYYNGEERAKGNILERFSAQQFPDLHSELNLSSLELGDSALYFCASSSGLAAPYEQYFGPGTRLTVT.

Only a few counts were recorded for this clonotype. The gene calls are TRBV4-3 and TRBJ1-2; 8 positions match TRBD1. Germline V gene lookup returns CDR1 LGHNA and CDR2 YSLEER. The ends lost 0 bases at V and 8 bases at J; junction bases unmatched: 17. The CDR3 extends over 18 amino acids. The CDR3 here is CASSQELRIQDRVNGYTF. Written as DNA, the CDR3 is TGCGCCAGCAGCCAAGAACTAAGGATTCAGGACAGGGTAAACGGCTACACCTTC.

The chain joins TRBV6-1 to TRBJ2-5, with 10 bases that match TRBD2. This CDR3 contains 17 residues. Germline-derived CDR1 and CDR2 are MNHNS and SASEGT. The V gene end was trimmed by 3 bases and the J gene end by 4 bases; junction bases not matched to a gene: 11. Here the CDR3 reads CASSEQASGGPGETQYF. The CDR3 DNA sequence: TGTGCCAGCAGTGAGCAGGCTAGCGGGGGCCCCGGAGAGACCCAGTACTTC.

This clonotype was seen a few times. The chain employs TRBV7-2 and TRBJ1-2, with 9 bases aligning to TRBD1. Per germline, CDR1 SGHTA and CDR2 FQGNSA. Trimming took 1 base from V and 6 from J; bases not matched to a gene: 9. The CDR3 covers 16 residues. CDR3 amino acids: CASSLEGTGLDDGYTF. The CDR3 coding sequence is TGTGCCAGCAGCTTAGAGGGGACAGGGCTTGACGATGGCTACACCTTC. Drawing the rest from reference TRBV7-2 and TRBJ1-2, the complete variable domain is GAGVSQSPSNKVTEKGKDVELRCDPISGHTALYWYRQSLGQGLEFLIYFQGNSAPDKSGLPSDRFSAERTGGSVSTLTIQRTQQEDSAVYLCASSLEGTGLDDGYTFGSGTRLTVV.